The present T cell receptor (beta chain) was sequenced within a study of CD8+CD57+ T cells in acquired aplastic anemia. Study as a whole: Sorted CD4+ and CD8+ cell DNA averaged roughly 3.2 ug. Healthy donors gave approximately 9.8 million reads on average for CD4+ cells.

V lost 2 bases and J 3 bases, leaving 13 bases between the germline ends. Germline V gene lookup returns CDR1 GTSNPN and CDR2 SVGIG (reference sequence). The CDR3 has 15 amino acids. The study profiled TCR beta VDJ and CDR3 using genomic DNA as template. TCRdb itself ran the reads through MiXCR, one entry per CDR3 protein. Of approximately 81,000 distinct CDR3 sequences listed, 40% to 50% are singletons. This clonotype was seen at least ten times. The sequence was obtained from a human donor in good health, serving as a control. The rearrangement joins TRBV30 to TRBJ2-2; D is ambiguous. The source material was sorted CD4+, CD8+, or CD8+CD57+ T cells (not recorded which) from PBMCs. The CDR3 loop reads CAWSLRDTDTGELFF. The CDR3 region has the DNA TGTGCCTGGAGTCTACGCGACACCGACACCGGGGAGCTGTTTTTT.